The sample holds one count of the clone carrying this TCR beta chain. Trimming removed 3 bases at V and 7 bases at J, with 9 bases between. The CDR3 totals 12 residues. The germline gives CDR1 SQVTM, CDR2 ANQGSEA. The record originates from a study of blood T cell repertoires in COVID-19. As handled by the study authors: It was from reference gene primer amplification that nucleated cell counts were estimated. The data were produced by immunoSEQ multiplex PCR, yet TCRdb's version contains in-frame clones alone and is incomplete. V and J calls and clone size follow that table, whereas D and trimming were derived from the DNA. The table has some 240,000 clones, 82% seen once; the top ten hold 5.2%.

This chain joins TRBV29-1 and TRBJ2-2; tentatively, D is TRBD1 (5 bases). Sequenced: peripheral blood. The sequence was obtained from a woman in her 70s with COVID-19, enrolled during active disease. The CDR3 coding sequence is TGCAGCGTTGACAGGGCCGGCGGGGAGCTGTTTTTT. Encoded protein: CSVDRAGGELFF.